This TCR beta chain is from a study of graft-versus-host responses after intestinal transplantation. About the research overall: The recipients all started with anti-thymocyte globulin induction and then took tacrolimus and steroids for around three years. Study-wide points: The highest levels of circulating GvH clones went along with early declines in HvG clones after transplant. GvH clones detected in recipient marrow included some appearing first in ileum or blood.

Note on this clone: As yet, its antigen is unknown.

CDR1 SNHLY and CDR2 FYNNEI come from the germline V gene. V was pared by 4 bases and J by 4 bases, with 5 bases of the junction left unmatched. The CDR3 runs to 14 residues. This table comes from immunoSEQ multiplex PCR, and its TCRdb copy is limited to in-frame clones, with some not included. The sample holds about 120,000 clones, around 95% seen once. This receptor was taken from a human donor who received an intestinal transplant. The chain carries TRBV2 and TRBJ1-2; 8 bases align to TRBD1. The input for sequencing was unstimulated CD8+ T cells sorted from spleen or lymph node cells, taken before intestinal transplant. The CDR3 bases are TGTGCCAGCAGTGCGGACAGGGAGGGCTATGGCTACACCTTC. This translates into CASSADREGYGYTF.